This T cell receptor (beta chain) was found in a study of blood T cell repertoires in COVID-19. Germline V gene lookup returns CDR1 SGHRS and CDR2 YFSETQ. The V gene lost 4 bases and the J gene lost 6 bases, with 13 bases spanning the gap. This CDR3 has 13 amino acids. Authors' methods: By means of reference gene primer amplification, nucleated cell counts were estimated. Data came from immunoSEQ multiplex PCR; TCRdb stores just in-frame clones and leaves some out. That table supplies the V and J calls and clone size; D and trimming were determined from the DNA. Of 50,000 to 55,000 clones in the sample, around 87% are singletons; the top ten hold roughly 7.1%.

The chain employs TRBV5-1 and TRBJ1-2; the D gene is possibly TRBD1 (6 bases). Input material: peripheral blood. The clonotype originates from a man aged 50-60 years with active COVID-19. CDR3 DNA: TGCGCCAGCAGCCGTGAACGGACAGATGGCTACACCTTC. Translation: CASSRERTDGYTF.